Listed below are T cell receptor beta chains from one sample, sequenced in a study of T cell clones after liver transplantation. TCRdb's table, derived via immunoSEQ multiplex PCR, lists solely in-frame clones and lacks some. The profile shows 45,000 to 55,000 clones, 65% to 85% of them singletons. The source was CD4+ T cells from blood, collected before liver transplant. The receptors here all came from a human donor who received a liver transplant. Both conserved end residues are part of each CDR3. A D gene is named only where the DNA matches it firmly. Part of the rows lack a size; the others show once, few, many or a class for expanded clones.

d_call clone_size j_call v_call cdr3_aa cdr3_nt
NA NA TRBJ2-5 TRBV2 CASRERLGYQETQYF TGTGCCAGCAGGGAACGGCTAGGATACCAAGAGACCCAGTACTTC
NA few TRBJ2-7 TRBV30 CAWRGSYEQYF TGTGCCTGGAGGGGTTCCTACGAGCAGTACTTC
TRBD2 once TRBJ2-2 TRBV7-9 CASSVGLAGETGELFF TGTGCCAGCAGCGTAGGACTAGCGGGAGAGACCGGGGAGCTGTTTTTT
TRBD1 NA TRBJ1-1 TRBV13 CASSPQGMSEAFF TGTGCCAGCAGCCCACAGGGGATGTCTGAAGCTTTCTTT
TRBD2 many TRBJ2-1 TRBV7-2 CASSSRLAGGDEQFF TGTGCCAGCAGCTCCCGACTAGCGGGAGGGGATGAGCAGTTCTTC
TRBD2 once TRBJ2-3 TRBV27 CASSFTGTSATDTQYF TGTGCCAGCAGTTTCACCGGGACTAGCGCCACAGATACGCAGTATTTT
NA NA TRBJ1-5 TRBV6-5 CASSYNGGAGQPQHF TGTGCCAGCAGTTACAACGGGGGCGCGGGTCAGCCCCAGCATTTT
NA NA TRBJ2-2 TRBV6-6 CASRDVGLAELFF TGTGCCAGCAGGGACGTGGGTTTAGCGGAGCTGTTTTTT
TRBD2 NA TRBJ2-3 TRBV5-4 CASSQRLTSADTQYF TGTGCCAGCAGCCAGAGATTGACTAGCGCAGATACGCAGTATTTT
NA NA TRBJ2-3 TRBV7-2 CASSFGTEPQYF TGTGCCAGCAGCTTTGGGACCGAGCCGCAGTATTTT
NA NA TRBJ1-1 TRBV6-1 CASSEAQGTEAFF TGTGCCAGCAGTGAAGCGCAGGGCACTGAAGCTTTCTTT
NA few TRBJ1-2 TRBV5-5 CASSFFWDQNYGYTF TGTGCCAGCAGTTTTTTTTGGGACCAGAATTATGGCTACACCTTC
NA NA TRBJ2-5 TRBV7-2 CASSLYGWGEGEETQYF TGTGCCAGCAGCTTGTACGGATGGGGGGAAGGGGAAGAGACCCAGTACTTC
NA NA TRBJ2-6 TRBV10-2 CASRDGTGANVLTF TGCGCCAGCAGGGACGGCACTGGGGCCAACGTCCTGACTTTC
TRBD1 NA TRBJ2-7 TRBV7-6 CASSLSTGVGEQYF TGTGCCAGCAGCTTATCCACAGGGGTGGGCGAGCAGTACTTC
TRBD2 NA TRBJ2-5 TRBV14 CASSSRTAGALWTQYF TGTGCCAGCAGCTCACGGACAGCGGGGGCTTTATGGACCCAGTACTTC
NA NA TRBJ1-6 TRBV10-3 CAISGGPDGYYNSPLHF TGTGCCATCAGTGGGGGGCCTGACGGATACTATAATTCACCCCTCCACTTT
TRBD1 NA TRBJ1-4 TRBV10-3 CAISETGGAQGVEKLFF TGTGCCATCAGTGAGACCGGGGGAGCCCAGGGGGTGGAAAAACTGTTTTTT
TRBD2 once TRBJ2-1 TRBV7-7 CASSSTSGGAGYEQFF TGTGCCAGCAGCTCGACTAGCGGGGGGGCCGGGTATGAGCAGTTCTTC
NA NA TRBJ1-1 TRBV19 CASSITVNTEAFF TGTGCCAGTAGTATCACAGTGAACACTGAAGCTTTCTTT
NA NA TRBJ1-1 TRBV18 CASSPQVVRGGNTEAFF TGTGCCAGCTCACCACAGGTCGTCAGGGGAGGGAACACTGAAGCTTTCTTT
TRBD2 NA TRBJ2-5 TRBV9 CASSVEASGSWETQYF TGTGCCAGCAGCGTAGAGGCTAGCGGGAGTTGGGAGACCCAGTACTTC
NA NA TRBJ2-1 TRBV7-2 CASSPGLNSYNEQFF TGTGCCAGCAGCCCTGGACTAAACTCCTACAATGAGCAGTTCTTC
NA NA TRBJ2-5 TRBV5-4 CASSLGGQQETQYF TGTGCCAGCAGCTTGGGCGGACAGCAAGAGACCCAGTACTTC
NA NA TRBJ1-3 TRBV11-2 CASTSWGAGNTIYF TGTGCCAGCACCTCTTGGGGGGCTGGAAACACCATATATTTT
TRBD2 NA TRBJ2-7 TRBV6-5 CASTTSGRSYEQYF TGTGCCAGCACAACTAGCGGGAGGAGCTACGAGCAGTACTTC
TRBD2 NA TRBJ2-1 TRBV4-3 CASSQSLPSGSGGEQFF TGCGCCAGCAGCCAAAGTCTACCCAGCGGGAGTGGGGGTGAGCAGTTCTTC
TRBD1 NA TRBJ2-1 TRBV5-1 CASSGLQGDEQFF TGCGCCAGCAGCGGCCTACAGGGGGATGAGCAGTTCTTC
NA NA TRBJ1-5 TRBV19 CASSIGAGQPQHF TGTGCCAGCAGTATTGGGGCGGGGCAGCCCCAGCATTTT
NA NA TRBJ2-5 TRBV4-3 CASSQNLVGGETQYF TGCGCCAGCAGCCAGAACCTGGTAGGGGGAGAGACCCAGTACTTC
NA NA TRBJ2-1 TRBV18 CASSPDFNEQFF TGTGCCAGCTCACCAGATTTTAATGAGCAGTTCTTC
TRBD1 NA TRBJ2-5 TRBV11-2 CASSSTGVKTQYF TGTGCCAGCAGCTCGACAGGGGTGAAGACCCAGTACTTC
NA NA TRBJ1-2 TRBV28 CASSSPPGGYGYTF TGTGCCAGCAGTTCCCCCCCCGGGGGCTATGGCTACACCTTC
TRBD1 NA TRBJ1-1 TRBV28 CASTSDRGAFF TGTGCCAGCACCTCTGACAGGGGAGCTTTCTTT
NA NA TRBJ1-5 TRBV18 CASSREWDQPQHF TGTGCCAGCTCACGGGAGTGGGATCAGCCCCAGCATTTT
NA NA TRBJ1-3 TRBV4-1 CASSQDGRALLGNTIYF TGCGCCAGCAGCCAAGACGGCCGGGCACTACTGGGAAACACCATATATTTT
NA many TRBJ1-3 TRBV11-3 CASSLDDRTSGNTIYF TGTGCCAGCAGCTTAGACGACAGAACCTCTGGAAACACCATATATTTT
NA NA TRBJ1-2 TRBV5-1 CASSAQLDPSGGYGYTF TGCGCCAGCAGCGCCCAGCTTGACCCTTCTGGGGGTTATGGCTACACCTTC
TRBD2 NA TRBJ2-4 TRBV9 CASSPRRLAGGPAGLAKNIQYF TGTGCCAGCAGCCCGAGGCGTCTAGCGGGAGGCCCCGCGGGGCTAGCCAAAAACATTCAGTACTTC
NA once TRBJ2-1 TRBV4-3 CASSQDWTDIPLF TGCGCCAGCAGCCAAGACTGGACGGACATTCCGCTCTTC
TRBD1 once TRBJ1-6 TRBV5-4 CASSLGTGLNSPLHF TGTGCCAGCAGCTTGGGGACAGGACTTAATTCACCCCTCCACTTT
NA NA TRBJ1-2 TRBV10-3 CAISAGTAHGYTF TGTGCCATCAGTGCCGGGACCGCTCATGGCTACACCTTC
NA once TRBJ2-3 TRBV7-3 CASSLDHWTDTQYF TGTGCCAGCAGCTTAGATCATTGGACAGATACGCAGTATTTT
NA NA TRBJ2-1 TRBV7-2 CASSLTSAHYNEQFF TGTGCCAGCAGCTTAACGTCGGCCCACTACAATGAGCAGTTCTTC
NA NA TRBJ2-1 TRBV2 CASTPGASYNEQFF TGTGCCAGCACCCCAGGGGCCAGCTACAATGAGCAGTTCTTC
NA NA TRBJ1-5 TRBV18 CASSRQTGANQPQHF TGTGCCAGCTCACGGCAAACGGGAGCCAATCAGCCCCAGCATTTT
NA NA TRBJ2-5 TRBV4-3 CASSQYGASQETQYF TGCGCCAGCAGCCAATACGGAGCGTCCCAAGAGACCCAGTACTTC
NA NA TRBJ1-1 TRBV29-1 CSVGSWNTEAFF TGCAGCGTTGGAAGCTGGAACACTGAAGCTTTCTTT
TRBD1 once TRBJ2-7 TRBV28 CASSFAAGQGAEQYF TGTGCCAGCAGCTTCGCCGCCGGACAGGGCGCCGAGCAGTACTTC
NA few TRBJ2-1 TRBV14 CASSPKGTEQFF TGTGCCAGCAGCCCCAAGGGTACGGAGCAGTTCTTC
NA NA TRBJ2-2 TRBV4-2 CASSRDGASNTGELFF TGTGCCAGCAGCCGGGACGGCGCCTCGAACACCGGGGAGCTGTTTTTT
TRBD2 NA TRBJ2-2 TRBV2 CASSARAGGTGELFF TGTGCCAGCAGTGCCCGCGCCGGGGGGACCGGGGAGCTGTTTTTT
NA NA TRBJ2-1 TRBV5-1 CASSLVRGSSYNEQFF TGCGCCAGCAGCTTGGTTCGGGGGAGCTCCTACAATGAGCAGTTCTTC
NA few TRBJ1-5 TRBV5-1 CASSPYPNPGQPQHF TGCGCCAGCAGCCCCTATCCCAACCCTGGTCAGCCCCAGCATTTT
NA few TRBJ2-1 TRBV7-6 CASSSYNPNEQFF TGTGCCAGCAGCTCCTACAACCCAAATGAGCAGTTCTTC
TRBD1 NA TRBJ1-5 TRBV19 CASSIGQGRIFNQPQHF TGTGCCAGTAGTATCGGACAGGGAAGAATTTTCAATCAGCCCCAGCATTTT
NA NA TRBJ1-1 TRBV7-2 CASSLGAGGKTEAFF TGTGCCAGCAGCTTAGGGGCAGGCGGTAAAACTGAAGCTTTCTTT
NA NA TRBJ1-2 TRBV5-1 CASSPVRNYGYTF TGCGCCAGCAGCCCTGTCAGAAACTATGGCTACACCTTC
NA few TRBJ1-3 TRBV28 CASSLSGNTIYF TGTGCCAGCAGTTTATCTGGAAACACCATATATTTT